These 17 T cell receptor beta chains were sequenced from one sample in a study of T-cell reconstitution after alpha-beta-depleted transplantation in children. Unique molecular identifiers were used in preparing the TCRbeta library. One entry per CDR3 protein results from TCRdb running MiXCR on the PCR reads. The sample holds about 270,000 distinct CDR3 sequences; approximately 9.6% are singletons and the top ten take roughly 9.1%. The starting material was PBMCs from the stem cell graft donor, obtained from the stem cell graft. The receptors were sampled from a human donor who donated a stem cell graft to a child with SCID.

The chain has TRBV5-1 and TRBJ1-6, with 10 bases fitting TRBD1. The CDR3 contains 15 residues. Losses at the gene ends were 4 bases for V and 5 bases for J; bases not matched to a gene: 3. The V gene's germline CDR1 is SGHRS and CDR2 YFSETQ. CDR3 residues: CASSKTGGDNSPLHF. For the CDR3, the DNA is TGCGCCAGCAGCAAGACAGGGGGCGATAATTCACCCCTCCACTTT. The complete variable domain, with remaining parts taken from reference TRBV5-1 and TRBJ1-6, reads KAGVTQTPRYLIKTRGQQVTLSCSPISGHRSVSWYQQTPGQGLQFLFEYFSETQRNKGNFPGRFSGRQFSNSRSEMNVSTLELGDSALYLCASSKTGGDNSPLHFGNGTRLTVT.

As DNA, the CDR3 is TGCAGTGCTAGGGTGGACAGGGGCCGTGCGGGGGACACCGGGGAGCTGTTTTTT. Its translation is CSARVDRGRAGDTGELFF. The chain is built from TRBV20-1 and TRBJ2-2; the match to TRBD1 covers 9 bases. CDR3 length: 18 residues. Germline V lookup: CDR1 DFQATT, CDR2 SNEGSKA (reference sequence). Trimming cost V 3 bases and J 3 bases; bases outside gene matches: 14.

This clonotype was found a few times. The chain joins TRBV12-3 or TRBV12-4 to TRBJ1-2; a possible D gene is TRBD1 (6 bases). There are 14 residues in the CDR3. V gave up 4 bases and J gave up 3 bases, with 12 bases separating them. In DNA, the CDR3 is TGTGCCAGCAGTTCCCGGGACACCGACTATGGCTACACCTTC. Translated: CASSSRDTDYGYTF.

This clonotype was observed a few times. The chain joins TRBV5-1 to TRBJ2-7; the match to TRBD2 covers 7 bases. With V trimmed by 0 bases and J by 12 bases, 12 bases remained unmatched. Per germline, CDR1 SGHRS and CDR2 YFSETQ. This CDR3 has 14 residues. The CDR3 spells CASSLAPSGLRGYF. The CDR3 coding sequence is TGCGCCAGCAGCTTGGCTCCTAGCGGCCTACGGGGGTACTTC.

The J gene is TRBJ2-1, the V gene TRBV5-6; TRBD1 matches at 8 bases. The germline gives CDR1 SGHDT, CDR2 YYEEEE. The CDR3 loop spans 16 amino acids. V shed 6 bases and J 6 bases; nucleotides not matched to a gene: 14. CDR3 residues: CASIIKWTGFGNEQFF. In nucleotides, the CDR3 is TGTGCCAGCATCATCAAATGGACAGGGTTTGGCAATGAGCAGTTCTTC.

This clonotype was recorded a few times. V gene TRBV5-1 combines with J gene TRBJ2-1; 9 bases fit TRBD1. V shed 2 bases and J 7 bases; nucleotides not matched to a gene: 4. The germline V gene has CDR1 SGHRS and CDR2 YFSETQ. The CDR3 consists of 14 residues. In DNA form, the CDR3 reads TGCGCCAGCAGCTTCTCCGGGACAGGGAATGAGCAGTTCTTC. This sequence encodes CASSFSGTGNEQFF.

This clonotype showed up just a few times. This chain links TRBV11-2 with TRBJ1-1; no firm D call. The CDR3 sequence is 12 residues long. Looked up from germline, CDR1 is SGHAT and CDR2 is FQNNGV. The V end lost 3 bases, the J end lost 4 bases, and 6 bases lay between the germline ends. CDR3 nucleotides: TGTGCCAGCAGCTTGGGTATCACTGAAGCTTTCTTT. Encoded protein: CASSLGITEAFF.

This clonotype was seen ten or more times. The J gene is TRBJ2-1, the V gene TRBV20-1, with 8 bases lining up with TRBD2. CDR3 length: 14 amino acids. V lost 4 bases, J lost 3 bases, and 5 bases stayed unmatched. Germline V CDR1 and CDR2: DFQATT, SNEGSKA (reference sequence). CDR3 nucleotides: TGCAGTGCTAAACCGGGACTAGACTACAATGAGCAGTTCTTC. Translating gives CSAKPGLDYNEQFF.

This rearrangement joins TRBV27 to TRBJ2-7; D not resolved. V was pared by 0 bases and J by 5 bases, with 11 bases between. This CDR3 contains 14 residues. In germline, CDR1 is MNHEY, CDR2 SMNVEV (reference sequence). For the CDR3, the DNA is TGTGCCAGCAGTTTATCGAAGGCGAGTCACGAGCAGTACTTC. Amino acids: CASSLSKASHEQYF.

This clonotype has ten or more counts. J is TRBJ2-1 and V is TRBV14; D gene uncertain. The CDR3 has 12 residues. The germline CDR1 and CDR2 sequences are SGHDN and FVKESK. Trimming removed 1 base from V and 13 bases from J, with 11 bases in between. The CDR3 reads CASSQGTGVQFF. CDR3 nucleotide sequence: TGTGCCAGCAGCCAAGGGACCGGTGTACAGTTCTTC.

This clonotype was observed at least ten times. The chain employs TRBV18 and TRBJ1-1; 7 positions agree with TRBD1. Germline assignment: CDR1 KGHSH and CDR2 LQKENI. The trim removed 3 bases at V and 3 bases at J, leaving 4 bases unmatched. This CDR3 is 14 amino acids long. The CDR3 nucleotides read TGTGCCAGCTCACCGACAGGGAGAGACACTGAAGCTTTCTTT. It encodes CASSPTGRDTEAFF.

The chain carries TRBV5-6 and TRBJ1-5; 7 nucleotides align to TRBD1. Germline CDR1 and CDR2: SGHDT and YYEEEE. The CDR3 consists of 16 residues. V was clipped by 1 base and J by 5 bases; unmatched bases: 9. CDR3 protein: CASSLIVGDSHQPQHF. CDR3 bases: TGTGCCAGCAGCTTGATAGTTGGGGACAGCCATCAGCCCCAGCATTTT.

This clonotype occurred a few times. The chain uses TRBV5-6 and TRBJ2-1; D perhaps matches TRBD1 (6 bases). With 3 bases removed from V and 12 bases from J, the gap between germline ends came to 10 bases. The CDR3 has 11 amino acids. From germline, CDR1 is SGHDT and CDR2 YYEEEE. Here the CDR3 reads CASSSEQGQFF. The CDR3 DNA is TGTGCCAGCAGCTCGGAACAGGGGCAGTTCTTC.

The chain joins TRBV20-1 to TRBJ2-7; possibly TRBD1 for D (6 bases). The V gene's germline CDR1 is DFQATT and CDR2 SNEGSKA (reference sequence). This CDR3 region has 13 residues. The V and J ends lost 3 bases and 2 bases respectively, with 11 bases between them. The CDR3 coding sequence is TGCAGTGCTAGGGGGACACAGACCTACGAGCAGTACTTC. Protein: CSARGTQTYEQYF.

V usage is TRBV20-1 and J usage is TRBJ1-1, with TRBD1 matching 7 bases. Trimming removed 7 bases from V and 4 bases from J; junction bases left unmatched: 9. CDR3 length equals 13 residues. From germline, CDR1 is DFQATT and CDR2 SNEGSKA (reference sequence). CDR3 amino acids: CSVHTGEVTEAFF. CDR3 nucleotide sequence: TGCAGTGTTCATACAGGGGAAGTCACTGAAGCTTTCTTT.

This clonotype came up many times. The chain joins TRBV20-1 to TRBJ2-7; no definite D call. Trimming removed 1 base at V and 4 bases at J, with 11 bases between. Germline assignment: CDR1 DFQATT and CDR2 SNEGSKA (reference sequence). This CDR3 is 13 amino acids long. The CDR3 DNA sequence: TGCAGTGCTAGAGGCTGGGCGGAATACGAGCAGTACTTC. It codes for CSARGWAEYEQYF.

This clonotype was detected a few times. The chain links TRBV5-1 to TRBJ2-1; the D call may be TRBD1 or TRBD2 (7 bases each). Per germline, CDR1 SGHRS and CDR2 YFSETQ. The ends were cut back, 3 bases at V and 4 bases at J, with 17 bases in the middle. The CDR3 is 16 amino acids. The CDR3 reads CASSSQAGGGYNEQFF. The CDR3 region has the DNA TGCGCCAGCAGCTCCCAGGCAGGGGGGGGTTACAATGAGCAGTTCTTC.